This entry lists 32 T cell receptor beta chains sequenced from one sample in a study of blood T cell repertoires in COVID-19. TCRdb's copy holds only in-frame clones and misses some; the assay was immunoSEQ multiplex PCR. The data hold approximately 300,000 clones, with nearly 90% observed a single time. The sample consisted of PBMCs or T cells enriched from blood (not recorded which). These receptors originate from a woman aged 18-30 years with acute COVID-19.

The CDR3 spells CASSVTSGSSYEQYF. The CDR3 DNA reads as TGTGCCAGCTCAGTAACTAGCGGGAGTTCCTACGAGCAGTACTTC. The rearrangement uses TRBV18 and TRBJ2-7; 11 bases are a match to TRBD2. The CDR3 length is 15 residues. Germline loops: CDR1 KGHSH, CDR2 LQKENI. The ends lost 5 bases at V and 1 base at J; junction bases unmatched: 4.

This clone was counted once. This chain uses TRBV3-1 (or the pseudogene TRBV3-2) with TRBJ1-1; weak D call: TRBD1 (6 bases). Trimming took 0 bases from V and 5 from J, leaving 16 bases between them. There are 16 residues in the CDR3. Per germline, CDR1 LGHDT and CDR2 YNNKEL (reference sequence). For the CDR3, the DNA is TGTGCCAGCAGCCAAGATTGGGGGGGGCTGGGAACTGAAGCTTTCTTT. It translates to CASSQDWGGLGTEAFF.

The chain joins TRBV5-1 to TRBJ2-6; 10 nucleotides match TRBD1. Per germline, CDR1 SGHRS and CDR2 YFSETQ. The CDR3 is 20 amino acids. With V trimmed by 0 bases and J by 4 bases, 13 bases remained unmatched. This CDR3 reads CASSLERLRDRGPGANVLTF. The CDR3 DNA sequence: TGCGCCAGCAGCTTGGAGAGACTCAGGGACAGGGGTCCAGGGGCCAACGTCCTGACTTTC.

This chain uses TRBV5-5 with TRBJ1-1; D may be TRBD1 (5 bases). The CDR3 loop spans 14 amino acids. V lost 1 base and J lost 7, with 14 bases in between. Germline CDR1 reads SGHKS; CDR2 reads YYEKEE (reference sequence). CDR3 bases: TGTGCCAGCAGCTTGCTTGGGGGGAGCGGTGAAGCTTTCTTT. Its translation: CASSLLGGSGEAFF.

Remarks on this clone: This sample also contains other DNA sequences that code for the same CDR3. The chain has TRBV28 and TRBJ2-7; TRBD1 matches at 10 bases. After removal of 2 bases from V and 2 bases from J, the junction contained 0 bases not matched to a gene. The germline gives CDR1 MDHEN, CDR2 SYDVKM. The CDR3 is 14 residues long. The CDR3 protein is CASSLGTGAYEQYF. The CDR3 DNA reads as TGTGCCAGCAGTTTAGGGACAGGGGCCTACGAGCAGTACTTC.

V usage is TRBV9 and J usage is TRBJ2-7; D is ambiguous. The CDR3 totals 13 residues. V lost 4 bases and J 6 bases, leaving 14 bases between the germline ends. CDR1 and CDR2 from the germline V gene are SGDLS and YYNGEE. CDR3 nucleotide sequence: TGTGCCAGCAGCCCCTTGCAGTCGGGCGAGCAGTACTTC. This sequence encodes CASSPLQSGEQYF.

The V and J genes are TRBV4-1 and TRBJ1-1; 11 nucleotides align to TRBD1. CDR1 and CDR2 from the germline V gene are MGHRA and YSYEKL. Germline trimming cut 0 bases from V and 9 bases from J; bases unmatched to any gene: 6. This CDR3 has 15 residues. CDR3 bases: TGCGCCAGCAGCCAAGATGGGGGACAGGGGGAAAAAGCTTTCTTT. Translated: CASSQDGGQGEKAFF.

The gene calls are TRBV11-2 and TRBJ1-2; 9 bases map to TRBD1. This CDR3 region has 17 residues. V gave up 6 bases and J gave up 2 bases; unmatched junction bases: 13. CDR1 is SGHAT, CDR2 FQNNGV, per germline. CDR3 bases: TGTGCCAGCAGTCTCCAAACAGGGGGCGTCAGGAACTATGGCTACACCTTC. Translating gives CASSLQTGGVRNYGYTF.

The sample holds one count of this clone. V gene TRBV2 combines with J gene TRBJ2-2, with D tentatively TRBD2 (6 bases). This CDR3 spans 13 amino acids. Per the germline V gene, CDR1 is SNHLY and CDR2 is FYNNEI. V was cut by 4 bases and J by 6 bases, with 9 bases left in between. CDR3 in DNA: TGTGCCAGCAGTGCGCGGGAACCCGGGGAGCTGTTTTTT. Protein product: CASSAREPGELFF.

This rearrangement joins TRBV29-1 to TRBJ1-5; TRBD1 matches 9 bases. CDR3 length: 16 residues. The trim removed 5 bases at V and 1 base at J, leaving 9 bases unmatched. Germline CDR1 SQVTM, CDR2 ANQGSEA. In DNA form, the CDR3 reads TGCAGCGTTACTACAGGGGGCGCGGCGAGCAATCAGCCCCAGCATTTT. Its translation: CSVTTGGAASNQPQHF. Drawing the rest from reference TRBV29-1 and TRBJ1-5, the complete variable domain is SAVISQKPSRDICQRGTSLTIQCQVDSQVTMMFWYRQQPGQSLTLIATANQGSEATYESGFVIDKFPISRPNLTFSTLTVSNMSPEDSSIYLCSVTTGGAASNQPQHFGDGTRLSIL.

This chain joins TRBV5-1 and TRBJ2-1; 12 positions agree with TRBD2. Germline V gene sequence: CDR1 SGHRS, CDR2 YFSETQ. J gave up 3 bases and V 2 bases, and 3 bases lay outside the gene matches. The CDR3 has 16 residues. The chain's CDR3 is CASSLGTSGFYNEQFF. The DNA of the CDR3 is TGCGCCAGCAGCTTAGGGACTAGCGGGTTCTACAATGAGCAGTTCTTC.

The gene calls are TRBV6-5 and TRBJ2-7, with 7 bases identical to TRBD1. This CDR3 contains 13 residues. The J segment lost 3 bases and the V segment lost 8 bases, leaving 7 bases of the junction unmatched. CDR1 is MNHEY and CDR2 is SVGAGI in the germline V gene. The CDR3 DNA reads TGTGCCAGCTTCACAGGGGAAAACTACGAGCAGTACTTC. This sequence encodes CASFTGENYEQYF.

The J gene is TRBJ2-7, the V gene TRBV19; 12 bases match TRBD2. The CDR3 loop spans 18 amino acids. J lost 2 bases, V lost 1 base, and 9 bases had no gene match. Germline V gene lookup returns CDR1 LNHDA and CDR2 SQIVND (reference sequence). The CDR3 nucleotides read TGTGCCAGTAGTATAGCAACTGGACTAGCGGGACCCGCCTACGAGCAGTACTTC. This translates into CASSIATGLAGPAYEQYF.

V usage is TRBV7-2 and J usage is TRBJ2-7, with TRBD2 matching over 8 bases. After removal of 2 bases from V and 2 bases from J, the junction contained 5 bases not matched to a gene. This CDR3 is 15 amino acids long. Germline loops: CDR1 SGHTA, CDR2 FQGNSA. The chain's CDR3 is CASSLSAGGTYEQYF. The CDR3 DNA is TGTGCCAGCAGCTTATCGGCGGGAGGAACCTACGAGCAGTACTTC.

The CDR3 spells CAISEATGEWTEAFF. The CDR3, as DNA: TGTGCCATCAGTGAAGCGACAGGGGAGTGGACTGAAGCTTTCTTT. The J gene is TRBJ1-1, the V gene TRBV10-3; 8 bases fit TRBD1. J gave up 5 bases and V 3 bases, and 8 bases lay outside the gene matches. The CDR3 spans 15 residues. Germline assignment: CDR1 ENHRY and CDR2 SYGVKD.

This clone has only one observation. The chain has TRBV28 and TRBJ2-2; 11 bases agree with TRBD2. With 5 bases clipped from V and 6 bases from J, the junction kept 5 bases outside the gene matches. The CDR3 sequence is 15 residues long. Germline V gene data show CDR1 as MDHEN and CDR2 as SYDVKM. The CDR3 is CASSAPGLAAGELFF. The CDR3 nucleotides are TGTGCCAGCAGTGCACCGGGACTAGCGGCCGGGGAGCTGTTTTTT.

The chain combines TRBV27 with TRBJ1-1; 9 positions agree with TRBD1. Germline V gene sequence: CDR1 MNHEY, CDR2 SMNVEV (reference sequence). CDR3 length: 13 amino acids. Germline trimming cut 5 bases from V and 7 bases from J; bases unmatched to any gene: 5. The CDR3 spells CASSPTGGDEAFF. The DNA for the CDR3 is TGTGCCAGCAGTCCTACAGGGGGCGATGAAGCTTTCTTT.

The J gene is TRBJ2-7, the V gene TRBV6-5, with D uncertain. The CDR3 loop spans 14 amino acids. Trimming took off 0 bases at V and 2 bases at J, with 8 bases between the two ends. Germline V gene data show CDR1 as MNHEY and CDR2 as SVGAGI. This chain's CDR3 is CASSYSIGAYEQYF. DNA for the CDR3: TGTGCCAGCAGTTACTCGATCGGAGCCTACGAGCAGTACTTC.

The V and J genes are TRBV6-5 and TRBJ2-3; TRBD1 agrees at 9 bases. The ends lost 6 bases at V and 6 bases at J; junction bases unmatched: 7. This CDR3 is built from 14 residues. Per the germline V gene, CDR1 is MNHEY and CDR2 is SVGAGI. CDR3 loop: CASSTQGAGDTQYF. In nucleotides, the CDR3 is TGTGCCAGCAGCACACAGGGGGCTGGGGATACGCAGTATTTT.

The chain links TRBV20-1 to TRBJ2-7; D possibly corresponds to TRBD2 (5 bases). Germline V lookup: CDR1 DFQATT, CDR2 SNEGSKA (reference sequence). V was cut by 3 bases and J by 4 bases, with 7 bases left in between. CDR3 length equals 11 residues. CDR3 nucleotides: TGCAGTGCTAGGGGAGATTACGAGCAGTACTTC. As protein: CSARGDYEQYF.

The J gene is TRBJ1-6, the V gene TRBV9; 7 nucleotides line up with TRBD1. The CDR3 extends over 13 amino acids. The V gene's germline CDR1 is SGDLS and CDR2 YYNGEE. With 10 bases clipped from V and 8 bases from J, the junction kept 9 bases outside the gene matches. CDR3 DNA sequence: TGTGCCGTACCTACAGGGGACCATTCACCCCTCCACTTT. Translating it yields CAVPTGDHSPLHF.

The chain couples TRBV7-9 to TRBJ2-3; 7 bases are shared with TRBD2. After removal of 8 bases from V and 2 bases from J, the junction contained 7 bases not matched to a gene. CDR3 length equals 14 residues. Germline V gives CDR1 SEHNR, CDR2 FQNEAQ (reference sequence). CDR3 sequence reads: CASPGGGNTDTQYF. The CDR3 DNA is TGTGCCAGCCCTGGCGGGGGTAACACAGATACGCAGTATTTT.

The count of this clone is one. The CDR3 region has the DNA TGTGCCAGCAGCTCCATAAGGGGGACAGCCAATCCCTACGAGCAGTACTTC. Its protein product is CASSSIRGTANPYEQYF. V and J are TRBV7-6 and TRBJ2-7; 7 bases align to TRBD1. The ends lost 4 bases at V and 2 bases at J; junction bases unmatched: 14. The CDR3 is 17 amino acids. Germline loops: CDR1 SGHVS, CDR2 FNYEAQ.

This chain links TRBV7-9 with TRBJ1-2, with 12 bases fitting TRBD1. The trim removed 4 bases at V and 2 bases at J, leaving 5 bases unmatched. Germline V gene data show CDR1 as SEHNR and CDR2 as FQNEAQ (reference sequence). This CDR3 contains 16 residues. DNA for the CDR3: TGTGCCAGCAGCTCGGGGACAGGGGGCATGAACTATGGCTACACCTTC. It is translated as CASSSGTGGMNYGYTF.

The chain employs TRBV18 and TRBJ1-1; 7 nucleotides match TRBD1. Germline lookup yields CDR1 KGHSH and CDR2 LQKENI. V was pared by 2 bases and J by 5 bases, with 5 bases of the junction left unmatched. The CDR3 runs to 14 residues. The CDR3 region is CASSPGQAETEAFF. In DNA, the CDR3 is TGTGCCAGCTCACCAGGACAGGCGGAAACTGAAGCTTTCTTT. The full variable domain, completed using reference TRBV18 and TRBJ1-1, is NAGVMQNPRHLVRRRGQEARLRCSPMKGHSHVYWYRQLPEEGLKFMVYLQKENIIDESGMPKERFSAEFPKEGPSILRIQQVVRGDSAAYFCASSPGQAETEAFFGQGTRLTVV.

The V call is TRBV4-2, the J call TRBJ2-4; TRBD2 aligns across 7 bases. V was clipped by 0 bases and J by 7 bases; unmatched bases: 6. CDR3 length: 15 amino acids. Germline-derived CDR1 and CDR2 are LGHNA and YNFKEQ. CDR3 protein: CASSQEKGGVNIQYF. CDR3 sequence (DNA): TGTGCCAGCAGCCAAGAAAAGGGAGGGGTGAACATTCAGTACTTC.

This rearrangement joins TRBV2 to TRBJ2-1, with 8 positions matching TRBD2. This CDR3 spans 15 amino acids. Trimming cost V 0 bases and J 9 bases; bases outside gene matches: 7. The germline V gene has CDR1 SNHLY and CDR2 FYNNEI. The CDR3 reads CASSEARGGTGEQFF. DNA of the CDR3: TGTGCCAGCAGTGAAGCGCGCGGGGGGACGGGTGAGCAGTTCTTC.

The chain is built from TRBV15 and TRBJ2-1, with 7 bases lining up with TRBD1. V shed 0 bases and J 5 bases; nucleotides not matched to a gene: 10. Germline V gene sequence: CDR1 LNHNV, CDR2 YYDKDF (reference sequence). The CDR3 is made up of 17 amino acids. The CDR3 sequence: CATSRDLGTVRHNEQFF. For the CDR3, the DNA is TGTGCCACCAGCAGAGATTTGGGGACAGTAAGGCACAATGAGCAGTTCTTC. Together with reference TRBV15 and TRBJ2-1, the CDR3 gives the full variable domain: DAMVIQNPRYQVTQFGKPVTLSCSQTLNHNVMYWYQQKSSQAPKLLFHYYDKDFNNEADTPDNFQSRRPNTSFCFLDIRSPGLGDTAMYLCATSRDLGTVRHNEQFFGPGTRLTVL.

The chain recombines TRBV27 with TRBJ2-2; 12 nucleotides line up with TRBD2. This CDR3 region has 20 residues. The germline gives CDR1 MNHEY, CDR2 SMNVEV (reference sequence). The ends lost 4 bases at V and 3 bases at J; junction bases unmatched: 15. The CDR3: CASSSKPPLLAGGDTGELFF. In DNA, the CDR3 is TGTGCCAGCAGTTCAAAACCCCCACTACTAGCGGGAGGCGACACCGGGGAGCTGTTTTTT.

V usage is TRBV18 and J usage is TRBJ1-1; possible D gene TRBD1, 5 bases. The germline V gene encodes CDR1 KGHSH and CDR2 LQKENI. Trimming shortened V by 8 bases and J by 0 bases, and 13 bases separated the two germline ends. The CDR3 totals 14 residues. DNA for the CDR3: TGTGCCAGCCCCCAGGGTTTTATGAACACTGAAGCTTTCTTT. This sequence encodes CASPQGFMNTEAFF.

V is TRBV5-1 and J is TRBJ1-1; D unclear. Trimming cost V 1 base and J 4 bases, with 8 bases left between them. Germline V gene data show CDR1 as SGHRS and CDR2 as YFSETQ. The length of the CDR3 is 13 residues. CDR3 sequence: CASSLPTGTEAFF. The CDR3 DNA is TGCGCCAGCAGCTTGCCCACGGGCACTGAAGCTTTCTTT.

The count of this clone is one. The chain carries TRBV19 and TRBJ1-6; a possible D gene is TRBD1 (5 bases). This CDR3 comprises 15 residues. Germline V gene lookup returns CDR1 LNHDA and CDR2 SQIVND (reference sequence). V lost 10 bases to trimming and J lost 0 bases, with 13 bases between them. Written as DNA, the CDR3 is TGTGCCACCCAGACAGAGAGCTCCTATAATTCACCCCTCCACTTT. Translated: CATQTESSYNSPLHF.